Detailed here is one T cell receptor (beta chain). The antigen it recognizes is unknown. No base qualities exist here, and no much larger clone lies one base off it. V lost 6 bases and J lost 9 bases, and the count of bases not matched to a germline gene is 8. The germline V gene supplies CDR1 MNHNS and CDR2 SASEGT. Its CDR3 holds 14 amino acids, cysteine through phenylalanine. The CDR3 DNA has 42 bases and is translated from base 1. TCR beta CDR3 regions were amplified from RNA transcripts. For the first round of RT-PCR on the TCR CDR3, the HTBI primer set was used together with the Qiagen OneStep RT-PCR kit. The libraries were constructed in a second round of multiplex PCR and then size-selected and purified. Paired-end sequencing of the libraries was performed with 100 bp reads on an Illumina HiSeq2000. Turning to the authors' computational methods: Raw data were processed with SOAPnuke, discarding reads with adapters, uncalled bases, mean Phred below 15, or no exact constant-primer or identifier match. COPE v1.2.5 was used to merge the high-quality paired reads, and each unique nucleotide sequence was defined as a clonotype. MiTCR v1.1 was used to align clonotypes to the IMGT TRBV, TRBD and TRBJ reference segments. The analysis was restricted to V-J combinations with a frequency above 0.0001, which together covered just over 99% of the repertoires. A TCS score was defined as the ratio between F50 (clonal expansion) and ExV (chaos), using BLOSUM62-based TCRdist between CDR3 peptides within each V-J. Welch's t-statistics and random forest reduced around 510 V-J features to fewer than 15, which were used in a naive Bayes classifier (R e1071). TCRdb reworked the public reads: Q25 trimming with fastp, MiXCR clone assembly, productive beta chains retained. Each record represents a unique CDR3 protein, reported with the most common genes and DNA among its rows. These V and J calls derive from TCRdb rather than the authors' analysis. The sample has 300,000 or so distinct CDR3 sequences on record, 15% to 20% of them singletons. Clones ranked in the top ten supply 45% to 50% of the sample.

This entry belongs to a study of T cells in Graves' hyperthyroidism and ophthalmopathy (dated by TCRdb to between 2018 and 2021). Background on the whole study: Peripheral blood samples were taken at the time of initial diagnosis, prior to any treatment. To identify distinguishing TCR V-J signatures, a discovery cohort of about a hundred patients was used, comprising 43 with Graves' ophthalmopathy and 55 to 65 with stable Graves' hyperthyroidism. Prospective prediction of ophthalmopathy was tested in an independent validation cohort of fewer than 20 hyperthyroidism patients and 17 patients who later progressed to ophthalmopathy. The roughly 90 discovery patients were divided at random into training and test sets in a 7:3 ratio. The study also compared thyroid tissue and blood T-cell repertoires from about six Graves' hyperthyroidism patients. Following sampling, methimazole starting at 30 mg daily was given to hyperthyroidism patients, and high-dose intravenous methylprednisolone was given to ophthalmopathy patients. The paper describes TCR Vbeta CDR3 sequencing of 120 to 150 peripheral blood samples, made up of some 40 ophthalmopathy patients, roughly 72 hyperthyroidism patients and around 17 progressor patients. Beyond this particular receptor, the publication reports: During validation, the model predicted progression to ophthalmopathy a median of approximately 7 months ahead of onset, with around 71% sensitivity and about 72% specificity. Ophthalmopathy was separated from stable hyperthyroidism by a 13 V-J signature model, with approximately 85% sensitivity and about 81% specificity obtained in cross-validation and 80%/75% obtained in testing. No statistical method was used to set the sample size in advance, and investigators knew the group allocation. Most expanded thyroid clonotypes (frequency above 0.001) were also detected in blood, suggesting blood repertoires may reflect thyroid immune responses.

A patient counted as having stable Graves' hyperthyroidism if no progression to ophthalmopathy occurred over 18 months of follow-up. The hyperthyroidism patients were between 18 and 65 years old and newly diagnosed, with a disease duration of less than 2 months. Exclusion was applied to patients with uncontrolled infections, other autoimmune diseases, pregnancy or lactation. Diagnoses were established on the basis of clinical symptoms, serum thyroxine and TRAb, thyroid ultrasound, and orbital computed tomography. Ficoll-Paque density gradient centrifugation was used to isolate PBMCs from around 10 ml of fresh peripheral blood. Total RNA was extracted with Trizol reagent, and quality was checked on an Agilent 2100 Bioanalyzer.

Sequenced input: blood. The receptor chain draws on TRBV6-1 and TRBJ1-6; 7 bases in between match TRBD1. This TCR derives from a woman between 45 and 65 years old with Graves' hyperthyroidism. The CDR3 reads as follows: CASSRGQAGSPLHF. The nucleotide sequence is TGTGCCAGCAGCCGCGGACAGGCGGGTTCACCCCTCCACTTT.